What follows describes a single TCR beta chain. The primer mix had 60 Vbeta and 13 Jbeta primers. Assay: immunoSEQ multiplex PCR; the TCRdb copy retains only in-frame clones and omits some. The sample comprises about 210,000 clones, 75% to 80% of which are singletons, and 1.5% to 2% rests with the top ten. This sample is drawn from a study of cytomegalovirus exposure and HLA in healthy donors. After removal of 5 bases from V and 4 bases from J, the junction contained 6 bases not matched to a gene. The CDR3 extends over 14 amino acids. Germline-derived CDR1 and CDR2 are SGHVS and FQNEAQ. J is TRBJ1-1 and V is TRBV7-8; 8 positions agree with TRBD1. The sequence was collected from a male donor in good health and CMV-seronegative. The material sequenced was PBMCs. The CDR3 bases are TGTGCCAGCAGCAAACGCGGACAGGGCACTGAAGCTTTCTTT. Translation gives CASSKRGQGTEAFF.